This entry is about one T cell receptor beta chain. This entry comes from a study of blood T cell repertoires in COVID-19. Original analysis: Estimated nucleated cell counts came from reference gene primer amplification. Measured with immunoSEQ multiplex PCR; TCRdb has only the in-frame clones, and not every one. V and J calls and clone size are as listed in that table; D and trimming were resolved from the DNA. The sample includes 50,000 to 60,000 clones, about 89% of them seen just once. The V gene lost 2 bases and the J gene lost 0 bases, with 12 bases spanning the gap. The CDR3 consists of 16 residues. CDR1 SGHNT and CDR2 YYREEE come from the germline V gene (reference sequence).

The gene calls are TRBV5-4 and TRBJ2-1; D uncertain. The material sequenced was peripheral blood. This TCR came from a human donor in a cohort sampled during active COVID-19. The chain's CDR3 is CASSLASTHSYNEQFF. CDR3 bases: TGTGCCAGCAGCTTAGCGTCCACCCACTCCTACAATGAGCAGTTCTTC.